This TCR beta chain was identified during a study of T-cell reconstitution after alpha-beta-depleted transplantation in children. Trimming removed 6 bases at V and 3 bases at J, with 18 bases between. The CDR3 is made up of 16 amino acids. The germline V gene has CDR1 MNHEY and CDR2 SMNVEV (reference sequence). Researchers prepared the TCRbeta library using unique molecular identifiers, the study reports. TCRdb re-called the PCR reads through MiXCR, storing one row per CDR3 protein. The sample lists 45,000 to 70,000 distinct CDR3 sequences, roughly 46% occurring once. This sequence was found in a male patient under 18 who had a stem cell transplant for acute lymphoblastic leukemia, so the T cells may come from the graft donor. Source: PBMCs, mostly from graft donor cells, taken 360 days after TCRalphabeta/CD19-depleted stem cell transplant. J is TRBJ1-5 and V is TRBV27, with a weak D call TRBD1 (5 bases). CDR3 sequence: CASSQILPGPNQPQHF. CDR3 DNA: TGTGCCAGCAGCCAAATTTTACCAGGGCCCAATCAGCCCCAGCATTTT.